One and the same sample provided the 14 T cell receptor beta chains below, sequenced in a study of spatial heterogeneity in lung cancer. Documented time point: sample taken at primary tumor resection. TCRdb analysed the 5' RACE reads with MiXCR anew, one entry per CDR3 protein. The sample consists of 40,000 or so distinct CDR3 sequences, approximately 3.1% of them appearing once. This material consisted of normal lung tissue next to the tumor, taken at surgery. The receptors originated from a male donor with early-stage non-small cell lung cancer.

At least ten counts were recorded for this clonotype. The chain joins TRBV5-1 to TRBJ2-1, with 13 bases matching TRBD2. Germline CDR1 and CDR2: SGHRS and YFSETQ. Germline trimming cut 0 bases from V and 9 bases from J; bases unmatched to any gene: 6. This CDR3 is 16 amino acids long. CDR3 DNA: TGCGCCAGCAGCTTGGACCGACTAGCGGGAGGAAGTGAGCAGTTCTTC. Amino acids: CASSLDRLAGGSEQFF.

The chain combines TRBV12-3 or TRBV12-4 with TRBJ2-5; a possible D gene is TRBD1 (6 bases). The CDR3 sequence is 14 residues long. The V end lost 5 bases, the J end lost 2 bases, and 12 bases lay between the germline ends. CDR3 residues: CASSPGQSQETQYF. CDR3 bases: TGTGCCAGCAGTCCGGGACAAAGTCAAGAGACCCAGTACTTC.

This clonotype has ten or more counts. The chain is built from TRBV20-1 and TRBJ2-3; D unresolved. Per germline, CDR1 DFQATT and CDR2 SNEGSKA (reference sequence). The CDR3 totals 11 residues. The V end was cut by 1 base, the J end by 4 bases, with 3 bases between. Here the CDR3 reads CSARVADTQYF. As DNA, the CDR3 is TGCAGTGCTAGAGTCGCAGATACGCAGTATTTT.

This clonotype has only a few counts. The chain has TRBV28 and TRBJ1-6; D unclear. Germline CDR1 MDHEN, CDR2 SYDVKM. The V end was cut by 3 bases, the J end by 6 bases, with 12 bases between. The length of the CDR3 is 15 residues. CDR3 residues: CASSFVAGVNSPLHF. The CDR3 DNA reads TGTGCCAGCAGTTTCGTGGCTGGGGTTAATTCACCCCTCCACTTT. Together with reference TRBV28 and TRBJ1-6, the CDR3 gives the full variable domain: DVKVTQSSRYLVKRTGEKVFLECVQDMDHENMFWYRQDPGLGLRLIYFSYDVKMKEKGDIPEGYSVSREKKERFSLILESASTNQTSMYLCASSFVAGVNSPLHFGNGTRLTVT.

This clonotype came up many times. The CDR3 sequence: CASSAPGQGTDEQYF. CDR3 nucleotides: TGTGCCAGTAGTGCACCGGGACAGGGGACCGACGAGCAGTACTTC. The gene calls are TRBV19 and TRBJ2-7; 10 bases line up with TRBD1. The CDR3 contains 15 residues. The junction had 9 bases not matched to a gene; V was cut back by 5 bases and J by 5 bases. Germline assignment: CDR1 LNHDA and CDR2 SQIVND (reference sequence).

This clonotype was counted at least ten times. The chain recombines TRBV25-1 with TRBJ2-5, with TRBD1 matching 9 bases. The CDR3 has 14 residues. CDR1 is MGHDK, CDR2 SYGVNS, per germline. V was clipped by 4 bases and J by 5 bases; unmatched bases: 5. The CDR3 bases are TGTGCCAGCAGTGTTACAGGGGGCTGGGAGACCCAGTACTTC. Translating it yields CASSVTGGWETQYF.

The rearrangement uses TRBV28 and TRBJ1-4, with 8 nucleotides matching TRBD1. V lost 1 base to trimming and J lost 8 bases; unmatched junction nucleotides: 9. The CDR3 extends over 16 amino acids. From germline, CDR1 is MDHEN and CDR2 SYDVKM. Here the CDR3 DNA reads TGTGCCAGCAGTTTATTTTCCGGACAGGGAGTCGAAAAACTGTTTTTT. Encoded protein: CASSLFSGQGVEKLFF.

This clonotype was recorded many times. The rearrangement joins TRBV7-2 to TRBJ1-4, with unresolved D. Germline V gene sequence: CDR1 SGHTA, CDR2 FQGNSA. V was trimmed by 2 bases and J by 7 bases, leaving 14 bases between them. This CDR3 has 15 residues. The CDR3 DNA reads as TGTGCCAGCAGCTTACGGGCTCCCAACCCTGAAAAACTGTTTTTT. This codes for CASSLRAPNPEKLFF.

This clonotype was recorded many times. J is TRBJ1-1 and V is TRBV7-9; weak D call: TRBD1 (6 bases). Per germline, CDR1 SEHNR and CDR2 FQNEAQ (reference sequence). This CDR3 contains 13 residues. The germline V and J ends were trimmed by 7 bases and 0 bases, with 9 bases remaining between them. Here the CDR3 reads CASTGQMNTEAFF. The CDR3 DNA reads TGTGCCAGCACCGGACAGATGAACACTGAAGCTTTCTTT.

This clonotype came up many times. In DNA, the CDR3 is TGCAGTCCGAGGGGGAACACAGATACGCAGTATTTT. It translates to CSPRGNTDTQYF. The chain couples TRBV20-1 to TRBJ2-3; a possible D gene is TRBD1 (6 bases). The CDR3 is made up of 12 amino acids. Germline lookup yields CDR1 DFQATT and CDR2 SNEGSKA (reference sequence). The ends were cut back, 8 bases at V and 2 bases at J, with 11 bases in the middle.

This clonotype was counted at least ten times. V is TRBV5-1 and J is TRBJ2-5; 7 bases agree with TRBD1. The CDR3 has 15 residues. Germline lookup yields CDR1 SGHRS and CDR2 YFSETQ. V was pared by 8 bases and J by 4 bases, with 14 bases of the junction left unmatched. Here the CDR3 reads CASASTGQVGETQYF. CDR3 nucleotide sequence: TGCGCCAGTGCCTCTACTGGACAGGTGGGAGAGACCCAGTACTTC.

To note about this clonotype: This may come from a read error, since a much larger clone is one base off. The V gene is TRBV11-1, the J gene TRBJ2-3; D might be TRBD2 (5 bases). Germline assignment: CDR1 SGHAT and CDR2 FQDESV (reference sequence). The CDR3 length is 16 residues. Trimming stripped 0 bases from V and 1 base from J, with 11 bases between. The DNA for the CDR3 is TGTGCCAGCAGCTTAGCGGGCTGGGGAGGCACAGATACGCAGTATTTT. Residues: CASSLAGWGGTDTQYF.

This clonotype came up many times. This chain uses TRBV28 with TRBJ1-2, with D unresolved. The CDR3 loop spans 12 amino acids. Per germline, CDR1 MDHEN and CDR2 SYDVKM. With 5 bases removed from V and 3 bases from J, the gap between germline ends came to 7 bases. The CDR3 DNA sequence: TGTGCCAGCAGTCCCCTGGACTATGGCTACACCTTC. Protein product: CASSPLDYGYTF.

This clonotype was seen many times. V and J are TRBV12-3 or TRBV12-4 and TRBJ1-1; possible D gene TRBD1, 5 bases. The V end was cut by 2 bases, the J end by 1 base, with 11 bases between. The CDR3 has 15 amino acids. The CDR3 DNA reads TGTGCCAGCAGTTTATGGGGCAGCTCGAACACTGAAGCTTTCTTT. Amino acid sequence: CASSLWGSSNTEAFF.